The next 4 T cell receptor beta chains were all read from a single sample in a study of human T cells and chemical hapten exposure. Specified time point: patch test 3, about 24 weeks after DPC sensitization. Documented treatment: therapeutic diphenylcyclopropenone sensitization with weekly scalp DPC. TCRdb re-called the RACE reads through MiXCR, storing one row per CDR3 protein. This sample yields roughly 97,000 distinct CDR3 sequences, of which 25% to 30% are seen a single time; about 9.4% belongs to the top ten. The sample in question was whole blood, obtained in connection with sensitization to the hapten diphenylcyclopropenone (DPC). All receptors come from a man in his forties with alopecia areata. Some clones in this sample may be carry-over from other donors' samples.

This clonotype was counted only a few times. The chain uses TRBV20-1 and TRBJ1-1; 7 nucleotides line up with TRBD1. The V gene's germline CDR1 is DFQATT and CDR2 SNEGSKA (reference sequence). The CDR3 loop spans 13 amino acids. V dropped 3 bases and J dropped 5; count of bases not matched to a gene: 6. CDR3 residues: CSASDRAGTEAFF. For the CDR3, the DNA is TGCAGTGCTAGTGACAGGGCGGGTACTGAAGCTTTCTTT.

The rearrangement links TRBV20-1 to TRBJ2-3; no reliable D call. Germline values: CDR1 DFQATT, CDR2 SNEGSKA (reference sequence). Trimming cost V 5 bases and J 5 bases, with 8 bases left between them. This CDR3 comprises 11 residues. CDR3 loop: CSASRGDTQYF. DNA of the CDR3: TGCAGTGCTTCTCGAGGAGATACGCAGTATTTT.

This clonotype was counted between two and nine times. V gene TRBV12-3 or TRBV12-4 combines with J gene TRBJ2-1; 7 nucleotides line up with TRBD2. V lost 7 bases to trimming and J lost 9 bases; unmatched junction nucleotides: 12. The CDR3 spans 14 residues. The CDR3 bases are TGTGCCAGCAAGCGGGACTCCACGTTCGCTGAGCAGTTCTTC. As protein: CASKRDSTFAEQFF.

This chain connects TRBV11-2 to TRBJ1-4; the match to TRBD1 covers 7 bases. Germline V gene lookup returns CDR1 SGHAT and CDR2 FQNNGV. The CDR3 totals 16 residues. J was trimmed by 7 bases and V by 4 bases; bases with no gene match: 12. The CDR3 reads CASSSLGGTDGEKLFF. CDR3 in DNA: TGTGCCAGCAGCTCCTTAGGGGGGACAGATGGTGAAAAACTGTTTTTT.